These 21 T cell receptor beta chains share one sample of origin, sequenced in a study of cytomegalovirus exposure and HLA in healthy donors. The PCR had 60 Vbeta and 13 Jbeta primers. The assay was immunoSEQ multiplex PCR, and TCRdb's table has in-frame clones only and misses some. The sample holds about 180,000 clones; approximately 78% are singletons and the top ten take 2% to 2.5%. The specimen was PBMCs. Receptor source: a human donor in good health.

The chain recombines TRBV5-3 with TRBJ1-6; no firm D call. TRBV5-3 is known as an ORF, though its function is uncertain. Trimming left V 2 bases short and J 4 bases short, with 4 bases between. The CDR3 is made up of 13 amino acids. The CDR3 is CARSLQYNSPLHF. DNA for the CDR3: TGTGCCAGAAGCTTACAATATAATTCACCCCTCCACTTT.

V usage is TRBV20-1 and J usage is TRBJ2-7, with no clear D. The CDR3 is 11 amino acids. Germline loops: CDR1 DFQATT, CDR2 SNEGSKA (reference sequence). V was shortened by 5 bases and J by 0 bases, with 5 bases between the two germline ends. Here the CDR3 reads CSAFYSYEQYF. The CDR3 DNA reads TGCAGTGCTTTCTACTCCTACGAGCAGTACTTC.

There are a few counts of this clone. The V and J genes are TRBV4-1 and TRBJ2-5, with 7 bases aligning to TRBD2. V lost 0 bases and J lost 2; bases outside the gene matches: 6. The CDR3 loop spans 16 amino acids. Looked up from germline, CDR1 is MGHRA and CDR2 is YSYEKL. CDR3 amino acids: CASSQDGAGRQETQYF. Here the CDR3 DNA reads TGCGCCAGCAGCCAAGATGGAGCGGGGCGACAAGAGACCCAGTACTTC.

This chain links TRBV9 with TRBJ2-3; the match to TRBD1 covers 8 bases. Looked up from germline, CDR1 is SGDLS and CDR2 is YYNGEE. This CDR3 is built from 17 residues. The J segment lost 4 bases and the V segment lost 3 bases, leaving 13 bases of the junction unmatched. CDR3 in amino acids: CASSARMDRDFPDTQYF. The DNA for the CDR3 is TGTGCCAGCAGCGCGAGAATGGACAGGGATTTCCCAGATACGCAGTATTTT.

This clone has a handful of counts. The chain employs TRBV10-3 and TRBJ1-6, with D tentatively TRBD1 (6 bases). Trimming removed 5 bases from V and 7 bases from J, with 15 bases in between. Germline V CDR1 and CDR2: ENHRY, SYGVKD. The CDR3 runs to 15 residues. CDR3 sequence reads: CAISLVGRGNSPLHF. CDR3 DNA: TGTGCCATCAGTTTGGTCGGCAGGGGCAATTCACCCCTCCACTTT.

This sequence joins TRBV19 and TRBJ1-4, with D possibly TRBD1 on 6 matching bases. Germline loops: CDR1 LNHDA, CDR2 SQIVND (reference sequence). The CDR3 totals 17 residues. V was cut by 3 bases and J by 8 bases, with 22 bases left in between. The CDR3 DNA sequence: TGTGCCAGTAGTATCCTTCTTGGTGGGACAAATAACGAAAAACTGTTTTTT. Translated, it gives CASSILLGGTNNEKLFF.

This chain connects TRBV4-1 to TRBJ2-2, with D possibly TRBD1 on 5 matching bases. V was shortened by 3 bases and J by 1 base, with 15 bases between the two germline ends. CDR1 and CDR2 (germline): MGHRA, YSYEKL. The CDR3 is 17 residues long. DNA for the CDR3: TGCGCCAGCAGCCAGTACCAGGGATTACAGAACACCGGGGAGCTGTTTTTT. Amino acid sequence: CASSQYQGLQNTGELFF.

This sequence joins TRBV5-6 and TRBJ1-5; TRBD1 might be the D (6 bases). CDR1 and CDR2 from the germline V gene are SGHDT and YYEEEE. The CDR3 loop spans 14 amino acids. V dropped 3 bases and J dropped 4 bases, with 11 bases sitting between them. The CDR3 DNA follows: TGTGCCAGCAGCTATTTTACAGGGAATCAGCCCCAGCATTTT. Protein: CASSYFTGNQPQHF. Based on the CDR3 plus reference TRBV5-6 and TRBJ1-5, the full variable domain is DAGVTQSPTHLIKTRGQQVTLRCSPKSGHDTVSWYQQALGQGPQFIFQYYEEEERQRGNFPDRFSGHQFPNYSSELNVNALLLGDSALYLCASSYFTGNQPQHFGDGTRLSIL.

This chain uses TRBV4-3 with TRBJ2-7; tentative D call: TRBD2 (6 bases). Germline-derived CDR1 and CDR2 are LGHNA and YSLEER. The CDR3 loop spans 15 amino acids. V lost 3 bases and J lost 3, with 15 bases in between. The CDR3 DNA follows: TGCGCCAGCAGCCAGGGGAGGAGTACAAGCTACGAGCAGTACTTC. Its protein product is CASSQGRSTSYEQYF.

This clone has just a few counts. The rearrangement joins TRBV30 to TRBJ2-5; 7 bases are shared with TRBD2. V lost 2 bases, J lost 5 bases, and 11 bases stayed unmatched. The CDR3 spans 15 residues. Germline-derived CDR1 and CDR2 are GTSNPN and SVGIG (reference sequence). The CDR3 is CAWSLSGDPVETQYF. Written as DNA, the CDR3 is TGTGCCTGGAGTCTCAGCGGGGACCCGGTGGAGACCCAGTACTTC. The variable domain in full, completed from reference TRBV30 and TRBJ2-5, reads SQTIHQWPATLVQPVGSPLSLECTVEGTSNPNLYWYRQAAGRGLQLLFYSVGIGQISSEVPQNLSASRPQDRQFILSSKKLLLSDSGFYLCAWSLSGDPVETQYFGPGTRLLVL.

The CDR3 here is CASSQDIAGGRTDTQYF. The CDR3 coding sequence is TGTGCCAGCAGCCAAGATATAGCGGGGGGCCGCACAGATACGCAGTATTTT. V and J are TRBV14 and TRBJ2-3; 10 bases fit TRBD2. Trimming cost V 0 bases and J 1 base; bases outside gene matches: 4. This CDR3 spans 17 amino acids. Germline V gives CDR1 SGHDN, CDR2 FVKESK.

The V call is TRBV6-1, the J call TRBJ2-7; D is uncertain. Germline CDR1 and CDR2: MNHNS and SASEGT. This CDR3 contains 15 residues. Trimming removed 0 bases at V and 0 bases at J, with 9 bases between. The CDR3 loop is CASSEARWSSYEQYF. CDR3 DNA: TGTGCCAGCAGTGAAGCGCGGTGGAGCTCCTACGAGCAGTACTTC.

The chain recombines TRBV9 with TRBJ2-5; D remains unclear. This CDR3 contains 14 residues. Germline CDR1 SGDLS, CDR2 YYNGEE. Trimming pared 0 bases from V and 1 base from J, leaving 7 bases between. Here the CDR3 reads CASSVVPSQETQYF. The CDR3 region has the DNA TGTGCCAGCAGCGTAGTGCCTAGCCAAGAGACCCAGTACTTC. Together with reference TRBV9 and TRBJ2-5, the CDR3 gives the full variable domain: DSGVTQTPKHLITATGQRVTLRCSPRSGDLSVYWYQQSLDQGLQFLIQYYNGEERAKGNILERFSAQQFPDLHSELNLSSLELGDSALYFCASSVVPSQETQYFGPGTRLLVL.

V usage is TRBV2 and J usage is TRBJ2-5; 7 nucleotides line up with TRBD1. Trimming took 2 bases from V and 5 from J; bases not matched to a gene: 8. Per the germline V gene, CDR1 is SNHLY and CDR2 is FYNNEI. CDR3 length equals 15 residues. CDR3 sequence reads: CASSERGLLGETQYF. The CDR3, as DNA: TGTGCCAGCAGTGAAAGGGGGCTGCTGGGGGAGACCCAGTACTTC.

This clone was counted between two and nine times. V usage is TRBV7-9 and J usage is TRBJ2-5, with D tentatively TRBD2 (5 bases). Trimming pared 1 base from V and 2 bases from J, leaving 11 bases between. The CDR3 contains 15 residues. The V gene's germline CDR1 is SEHNR and CDR2 FQNEAQ (reference sequence). CDR3 nucleotide sequence: TGTGCCAGCAGCTTAGGTTCCGGGATTCAAGAGACCCAGTACTTC. Amino acid sequence: CASSLGSGIQETQYF.

V usage is TRBV13 and J usage is TRBJ2-5, with TRBD1 matching 7 bases. Per the germline V gene, CDR1 is PRHDT and CDR2 is FYEKMQ (reference sequence). Trimming took 0 bases from V and 2 from J; bases not matched to a gene: 0. The CDR3 is made up of 14 amino acids. Written as DNA, the CDR3 is TGTGCCAGCAGCTTAGGGACAGGGCAAGAGACCCAGTACTTC. It specifies CASSLGTGQETQYF.

This clone was seen a few times. The V call is TRBV10-2, the J call TRBJ2-2; TRBD1 might be the D (5 bases). The CDR3 sequence is 15 residues long. Germline CDR1 and CDR2: WSHSY and SAAADI. With 3 bases removed from V and 0 bases from J, the gap between germline ends came to 8 bases. CDR3 sequence reads: CASSDRQSNTGELFF. CDR3 sequence (DNA): TGCGCCAGCAGTGATAGACAGTCGAACACCGGGGAGCTGTTTTTT.

The J gene is TRBJ2-7, the V gene TRBV11-3; weak D call: TRBD2 (5 bases). The length of the CDR3 is 13 residues. Trimming stripped 0 bases from V and 4 bases from J, with 7 bases between. CDR1 is SGHNT, CDR2 YENEEA, per germline. This CDR3 is CASSLDTGYEQYF. Written as DNA, the CDR3 is TGTGCCAGCAGCTTAGATACGGGGTACGAGCAGTACTTC.

The chain employs TRBV18 and TRBJ1-6; D not certain. V was trimmed by 3 bases and J by 6 bases, leaving 12 bases between them. The CDR3 has 15 residues. Germline CDR1 and CDR2: KGHSH and LQKENI. Here the CDR3 reads CASSPLGSFNSPLHF. The CDR3 coding sequence is TGTGCCAGCTCACCTTTGGGCAGTTTTAATTCACCCCTCCACTTT.

This sequence joins TRBV5-6 and TRBJ2-7, with 7 bases that match TRBD1. The length of the CDR3 is 15 residues. CDR1 is SGHDT and CDR2 is YYEEEE in the germline V gene. The V segment lost 3 bases and the J segment 3 bases; nucleotides outside the gene matches: 9. The CDR3 here is CASSYSSTGNYEQYF. For the CDR3, the DNA is TGTGCCAGCAGCTACTCATCGACAGGGAACTACGAGCAGTACTTC.

This clone was recorded once. J is TRBJ1-6 and V is TRBV11-2; D may be TRBD1 (6 bases). The V and J ends lost 2 bases and 5 bases respectively, with 10 bases between them. Looked up from germline, CDR1 is SGHAT and CDR2 is FQNNGV. The CDR3 length is 15 residues. CDR3 protein: CASSLQRQDNSPLHF. The CDR3 nucleotides are TGTGCCAGCAGCTTACAAAGACAGGATAATTCACCCCTCCACTTT.